A single sample is the source of the 3 T cell receptor beta chains below, sequenced in a study of shared clonotypes between healthy human individuals. TCRdb's table, derived via immunoSEQ multiplex PCR, lists solely in-frame clones and lacks some. Among roughly 660,000 clones listed, around 90% were seen once. The sequencing sample was made of memory CD8+ T cells from PBMCs. Subset denoted: CD45RO+ cells pooled with CCR7-negative TemRA cells. Receptor source: a man in his late teens or twenties in good health. Some clones in this sample may be carry-over from other donors' samples.

V usage is TRBV2 and J usage is TRBJ2-7, with a possible D match to TRBD2 (6 bases). Trimming cost V 7 bases and J 2 bases, with 9 bases left between them. Germline lookup yields CDR1 SNHLY and CDR2 FYNNEI. The CDR3 contains 12 residues. This chain's CDR3 is CASTRLAYEQYF. Here the CDR3 DNA reads TGTGCCAGCACGAGACTAGCCTACGAGCAGTACTTC.

The V call is TRBV11-3, the J call TRBJ2-1, with 10 bases identical to TRBD1. After removal of 3 bases from V and 8 bases from J, the junction contained 22 bases not matched to a gene. The CDR3 consists of 20 residues. Per germline, CDR1 SGHNT and CDR2 YENEEA. The CDR3 is CASSFRPGQGPRESRHEQFF. The CDR3 DNA follows: TGTGCCAGCAGCTTTCGACCGGGACAGGGGCCGAGAGAATCGCGTCATGAGCAGTTCTTC.

The gene calls are TRBV7-2 and TRBJ2-1, with D possibly being TRBD1 or TRBD2 (5 bases each). The V gene's germline CDR1 is SGHTA and CDR2 FQGNSA. This CDR3 comprises 16 residues. The ends were cut back, 2 bases at V and 1 base at J, with 12 bases in the middle. CDR3 region: CASSLSGTGSYNEQFF. The CDR3 nucleotides read TGTGCCAGCAGCTTATCGGGGACCGGTTCCTACAATGAGCAGTTCTTC.